The rows below give T cell receptor beta chains drawn from one sample of a study of monozygotic twins with inflammatory bowel disease. TCRdb reanalyzed the 5' RACE reads and collapses them to one entry per CDR3 protein, without DNA. Listed are 400,000 to 500,000 distinct CDR3 sequences; less than 2.5% falls within the top ten. Sequenced input: blood. These receptors were taken from a human donor with ulcerative colitis or Crohn's disease, or a healthy co-twin of an affected twin (not recorded which). The CDR3 runs from the conserved cysteine through the conserved F or W.

j_call v_call cdr3_aa
TRBJ2-7 TRBV10-3 CAISGAGSVEQYF
TRBJ1-6 TRBV5-4 CASSWQVESPLHF
TRBJ2-7 TRBV20-1 CSARDLGGIDYEQYF
TRBJ2-7 TRBV28 CASSRASSYEQYF
TRBJ2-5 TRBV2 CASSEARLAGVQETQYF
TRBJ1-5 TRBV6-5 CASSYSTGAGQPQHF
TRBJ2-2 TRBV6-5 CASSLRPWTGVSAELFF
TRBJ2-7 TRBV20-1 CSARSGGDNYEQYF
TRBJ1-2 TRBV18 CASALRIMDGYTF
TRBJ2-5 TRBV7-8 CASSSHMIFRQETQYF
TRBJ2-5 TRBV18 CASSPPRLGTQYF
TRBJ1-1 TRBV27 CASSLYLGAGNTEAFF
TRBJ2-5 TRBV5-6 CASSLAASGQETQYF
TRBJ1-1 TRBV12-3/TRBV12-4 CASSFRGYGGKAFF
TRBJ2-7 TRBV5-1 CASSWAGDPTYEQYF
TRBJ2-2 TRBV7-8 CASSFKNPGQGGTGELFF
TRBJ2-2 TRBV19 CASSAQIRQGYTGELFF
TRBJ2-5 TRBV7-7 CASSAGGKAGETQYF
TRBJ2-1 TRBV7-2 CASSRGEGADNEQFF
TRBJ2-2 TRBV24-1 CATSDLRFANTGELFF
TRBJ2-3 TRBV12-3/TRBV12-4 CASSPPFLDTQYF
TRBJ1-3 TRBV3-1 CASSQEWTGTFSGNTIYF
TRBJ1-2 TRBV6-5 CASSLTGEGYTF
TRBJ1-1 TRBV5-1 CASSLAGRSEAFF
TRBJ2-5 TRBV19 CASSMGKETQYF
TRBJ2-3 TRBV7-2 CASSSLLGSGADTQYF
TRBJ2-2 TRBV2 CASKGDPTGELFF
TRBJ2-2 TRBV3-1 CASSQGTGVAGELFF
TRBJ2-3 TRBV10-3 CATRGAASTDTQYF
TRBJ2-1 TRBV11-2 CASSTLLAGNEQFF
TRBJ1-2 TRBV18 CASSSSGLNYGYTF
TRBJ2-1 TRBV12-5 CASVLAGDEQFF
TRBJ1-1 TRBV3-1 CASSQVTGTEAFF
TRBJ2-5 TRBV5-1 CASSLGLREDGRETQYF
TRBJ2-7 TRBV12-3/TRBV12-4 CASSSSGQSFAEQYF
TRBJ2-1 TRBV11-2 CASSSPGAGGGNEQFF
TRBJ2-2 TRBV12-3/TRBV12-4 CATTRGGANTGELFF
TRBJ2-2 TRBV2 CASSRRQVNTGELFF
TRBJ2-7 TRBV19 CASSIREGSYEQYF
TRBJ1-2 TRBV19 CASSIPRHGYTF
TRBJ2-3 TRBV3-1 CASSFGASDTQYF
TRBJ1-6 TRBV4-3 CASSQERGFNSPLHF
TRBJ2-2 TRBV11-2 CASSRLSGGRLAGELFF
TRBJ1-2 TRBV25-1 CASSNRQGLGGYTF
TRBJ1-2 TRBV7-2 CASSLVRQEPYGYTF
TRBJ2-5 TRBV9 CASSVAGGGSQETQYF
TRBJ1-2 TRBV15 CATSSRDTGRGYTF
TRBJ2-6 TRBV6-1 CATQERSSGANVLTF
TRBJ1-5 TRBV6-2/TRBV6-3 CATKGTEGLPQHF
TRBJ1-5 TRBV19 CASQGTMYQPQHF
TRBJ1-1 TRBV20-1 CSAKGQGPGAYTEAFF
TRBJ1-3 TRBV7-2 CASSFQGIMSGNTIYF
TRBJ1-3 TRBV6-5 CASSYSRQGRGNTIYF
TRBJ1-6 TRBV3-1 CASSQGSRGPEHWHSPLHF
TRBJ2-1 TRBV12-3/TRBV12-4 CASSPPVSSYNEQFF
TRBJ2-7 TRBV19 CASSITPAGQYF